Listed below are T cell receptor beta chains from one sample, sequenced in a study of cytotoxic CD8 clonotypes in ibrutinib-treated CLL. Method: immunoSEQ multiplex PCR; TCRdb's copy keeps in-frame clones and lacks some. The sample has 9,000 or so clones, over 60% seen once. The sequencing used PBMCs, collected before ibrutinib treatment. Receptors were obtained from a human donor with chronic lymphocytic leukemia. CDR3s include the opening cysteine and the closing phenylalanine or tryptophan. A D gene is named only where the DNA matches it firmly. Where a row states a size, it is once, few, many or the class of an expanded clone; other rows omit it.

>TRBV7-9|TRBJ2-1|-|few
TGTGCCAGCAGCCGGCAGTTCAATGAGCAGTTCTTC
CASSRQFNEQFF
>TRBV4-2|TRBJ2-1|-|-
TGTGCCAGCAGCCAAGGGAATGGAAATGAGCAGTTCTTC
CASSQGNGNEQFF
>TRBV4-1|TRBJ1-6|-|few
TGCGCCAGCAGCCAAGAAGGAGTCTTTAATTCACCCCTCCACTTT
CASSQEGVFNSPLHF
>TRBV6-4|TRBJ2-1|-|medium-sized
TGTGCCAGCAGTGCTCAGCGGGACAATGAGCAGTTCTTC
CASSAQRDNEQFF
>TRBV30|TRBJ2-7|TRBD2|-
TGTGCCTGGAGTGGCCCCAGTCGGACTAGCGGGAGATTTTCACCCTACGAGCAGTACTTC
CAWSGPSRTSGRFSPYEQYF
>TRBV4-1|TRBJ2-1|TRBD2|-
TGCGCCAGCAGCCAATGGGCGGGGCTAGCGGTATACAATGAGCAGTTCTTC
CASSQWAGLAVYNEQFF
>TRBV30|TRBJ2-2|TRBD1|few
TGTGCCTGGAGTCCTACAGGGGGGTCATACGGGGAGCTGTTTTTT
CAWSPTGGSYGELFF
>TRBV15|TRBJ2-7|TRBD2|-
TGTGCCACCAGCAGAGGCGGGACTAGCTCCTACGAGCAGTACTTC
CATSRGGTSSYEQYF
>TRBV7-6|TRBJ2-1|TRBD1|-
TGTGCCAGCAGCTTAGCGTTAGGGACAGGGGACAATGAGCAGTTCTTC
CASSLALGTGDNEQFF
>TRBV30|TRBJ1-5|-|-
TGTGCCTGGAGTGTAGCAGGGGCCAGGCAGCCCCAGCATTTT
CAWSVAGARQPQHF
>TRBV11-2|TRBJ1-6|-|-
TGTGCCAGCAGCTACTTAGGGGAAAATAATTCACCCCTCCACTTT
CASSYLGENNSPLHF
>TRBV18|TRBJ2-3|TRBD2|-
TGTGCCAGCTCCCCGGTGGGGGGGACTAGCACAGATACGCAGTATTTT
CASSPVGGTSTDTQYF
>TRBV4-1|TRBJ1-1|-|-
TGCGCCAGCAGCCAAGAAATCCAGAACACTGAAGCTTTCTTT
CASSQEIQNTEAFF
>TRBV28|TRBJ2-2|-|-
TGTGCCAGCAGTCAACTAACAAGGGACGGGTGGTGGGCCGGGGAGCTGTTTTTT
CASSQLTRDGWWAGELFF
>TRBV9|TRBJ2-5|-|-
TGTGCCAGCAGCCTCTGGACGGACAGTCGGACCCAGTACTTC
CASSLWTDSRTQYF
>TRBV7-2|TRBJ1-5|-|-
TGTGCCAGCAGCTTAGCCACAGCTCAGCCCCAGCATTTT
CASSLATAQPQHF
>TRBV7-3|TRBJ2-3|-|-
TGTGCCAGCAGCTTAACGGGGGGAACGCAGTATTTT
CASSLTGGTQYF
>TRBV28|TRBJ2-3|-|medium-sized
TGTGCCAGCAGTCCAGCCGAACTCGGGGGGCCTACGACAGATACGCAGTATTTT
CASSPAELGGPTTDTQYF
>TRBV18|TRBJ2-3|TRBD1|few
TGTGCCAGCTTGGGAGCAGGGGGCCCCTTCACAGATACGCAGTATTTT
CASLGAGGPFTDTQYF
>TRBV6-5|TRBJ1-3|-|-
TGTGCCAGCGGAGATTTTGTGACAGCTGGAAACACCATATATTTT
CASGDFVTAGNTIYF
>TRBV7-8|TRBJ2-5|TRBD2|-
TGTGCCAGCAGCTTCACTAGCGGGGGGGACCAAGAGACCCAGTACTTC
CASSFTSGGDQETQYF
>TRBV30|TRBJ2-2|-|-
TGTGCCTGGAGTAAAGGAGGTGGGGGAAGGGAGCTGTTTTTT
CAWSKGGGGRELFF
>TRBV5-4|TRBJ2-7|TRBD2|-
TGTGCCAGCAGCTTGAGCGGACTAGCGAACGAGCAGTACTTC
CASSLSGLANEQYF
>TRBV2|TRBJ2-1|TRBD2|-
TGTGCCAGCAGTGAAGATGGGCTAGCGGGGTACAATGAGCAGTTCTTC
CASSEDGLAGYNEQFF
>TRBV12-5|TRBJ2-7|TRBD1|once
TGTGCTAGTGGTTTGGGGACAGGGGGCTCCTACGAGCAGTACTTC
CASGLGTGGSYEQYF
>TRBV20-1|TRBJ1-2|-|-
TGCAGTGTTTCCCACCCCAGGGGCTACACCTTC
CSVSHPRGYTF
>TRBV7-6|TRBJ2-5|TRBD1|few
TGTGCCAGCTCAGCGGGAACAGGGGGCAGGGAGACCCAGTACTTC
CASSAGTGGRETQYF
>TRBV6-6|TRBJ2-1|-|-
TGTGCCAGCACCACCAGAGGGGCCAAGTTCTTC
CASTTRGAKFF
>TRBV28|TRBJ1-5|-|-
TGTGCCAGCACCAAAGAGCAGGGCGGCAATCAGCCCCAGCATTTT
CASTKEQGGNQPQHF
>TRBV2|TRBJ2-1|-|once
TGTGCCAGCAGTGAAGGGGTCCGGGGGCCCCGGATATCCTACAATGAGCAGTTCTTC
CASSEGVRGPRISYNEQFF
>TRBV29-1|TRBJ1-4|-|-
TGCAGCATTAGACAGACAACTAATGAAAAACTGTTTTTT
CSIRQTTNEKLFF
>TRBV9|TRBJ2-3|-|-
TGTGCCAGCAGCGTTACTCGCGGCACAGATACGCAGTATTTT
CASSVTRGTDTQYF
>TRBV7-2|TRBJ1-2|-|-
TGTGCCAGCAGCTTTTTATTTTATGGCTACACCTTC
CASSFLFYGYTF
>TRBV1|TRBJ2-7|-|-
TGCACCAGCAGCCAATTAGCGGGGGTAGCCTACGAGCAGTACTTC
CTSSQLAGVAYEQYF
>TRBV5-1|TRBJ2-3|TRBD2|-
TGCGCCAGCAGCCTCACGGGACGGGGACTAGCGGGAGATACGCAGTATTTT
CASSLTGRGLAGDTQYF
>TRBV7-2|TRBJ2-7|TRBD2|-
TGTGCCAGCAGCCGCGGGGGATACGAGCAGTACTTC
CASSRGGYEQYF
>TRBV28|TRBJ2-3|TRBD2|-
TGTGCCAGCAGGCGATTATCCGGGACTAGCGGGAGTCGCACAGATACGCAGTATTTT
CASRRLSGTSGSRTDTQYF
>TRBV7-3|TRBJ2-3|TRBD2|-
TGTGCCAGCAGCCCCCTTGGACTAGTGGCAGATACGCAGTATTTT
CASSPLGLVADTQYF
>TRBV18|TRBJ2-7|-|-
TGTGCCAGCTCACTTTCGGGCGGCTACGAGCAGTACTTC
CASSLSGGYEQYF
>TRBV5-4|TRBJ1-1|TRBD1|-
TGTGCCAGCAGCTTGGATAGGGGGCGGTTCACTGAAGCTTTCTTT
CASSLDRGRFTEAFF
>TRBV10-1|TRBJ1-1|-|-
TGCGCCAGCAGTCTTTACGGGAACACTGAAGCTTTCTTT
CASSLYGNTEAFF
>TRBV9|TRBJ1-6|-|-
TGTGCCAGCAGCGCGGGTACAGGGTACTATAATTCACCCCTCCACTTT
CASSAGTGYYNSPLHF
>TRBV6-1|TRBJ1-2|-|-
TGTGCCAGCAGTGAACCACGTGGCTACACCTTC
CASSEPRGYTF
>TRBV30|TRBJ2-7|-|-
TGTGCCTGGAGTGACCGGGGTCCTGGGGAGCAGTACTTC
CAWSDRGPGEQYF
>TRBV28|TRBJ1-2|-|-
TGCGGGGTGATGCGGCTGAGCAACTATGGCTACACCTTC
CGVMRLSNYGYTF
>TRBV10-3|TRBJ2-3|TRBD1|-
TGTGCCATAGAGTCGGGACAGGGGAAGGATACGCAGTATTTT
CAIESGQGKDTQYF
>TRBV18|TRBJ2-7|TRBD2|-
TGTGCCAGCTCACCACCGGGAGGGGCCTACGAGCAGTACTTC
CASSPPGGAYEQYF
>TRBV2|TRBJ2-7|TRBD2|few
TGTGCCAGCAGTGAACTGGCTAGCGGGAGGTACGAGCAGTACTTC
CASSELASGRYEQYF
>TRBV7-2|TRBJ2-2|-|-
TGTGCCAGCAGCTTGGTGCCTGGGTTTGGCACCGGGGAGCTGTTTTTT
CASSLVPGFGTGELFF
>TRBV11-1|TRBJ2-1|TRBD2|-
TGTGCCAGCAGGGGGACTAGGATATACAATGAGCAGTTCTTC
CASRGTRIYNEQFF
>TRBV18|TRBJ2-3|TRBD1|-
TGTGCCAGCTCACAACAGGGGGCGACAGGAGATACGCAGTATTTT
CASSQQGATGDTQYF
>TRBV28|TRBJ1-3|TRBD1|once
TGTGCCAGCAGTAAACCGGGACAGGGGCCGGTTGGAAACACCATATATTTT
CASSKPGQGPVGNTIYF
>TRBV6-6|TRBJ1-5|-|few
TGTGCCAGCAGTTATTATACAGACAATCAGCCCCAGCATTTT
CASSYYTDNQPQHF
>TRBV6-1|TRBJ2-7|-|few
TGTGCCAGCAGTGAATTTCCCATCGGAGGGGGAGGACCCTACGAGCAGTACTTC
CASSEFPIGGGGPYEQYF
>TRBV9|TRBJ2-7|-|-
TGTGCCAGCAGCGTAGCCCACTCCTACGAGCAGTACTTC
CASSVAHSYEQYF
>TRBV7-9|TRBJ1-1|TRBD1|-
TGTGCCAGCAGCTCGACAGGGTTCAACACTGAAGCTTTCTTT
CASSSTGFNTEAFF
>TRBV5-6|TRBJ2-6|-|-
TGTGCCAGCAGCTTAACTGGGGCCAACGTCCTGACTTTC
CASSLTGANVLTF
>TRBV6-5|TRBJ2-1|-|-
TGTGCCTCGGGGGCCTACAATGAGCAGTTCTTC
CASGAYNEQFF
>TRBV4-2|TRBJ2-6|-|-
TGTGCCAGCAGCCAAGGCTCGCGCATCCCGAGCTCTGGGGCCAACGTCCTGACTTTC
CASSQGSRIPSSGANVLTF
>TRBV4-1|TRBJ2-7|-|-
TGCGCCAGCAGCCAACCCGACTCCTACGAGCAGTACTTC
CASSQPDSYEQYF